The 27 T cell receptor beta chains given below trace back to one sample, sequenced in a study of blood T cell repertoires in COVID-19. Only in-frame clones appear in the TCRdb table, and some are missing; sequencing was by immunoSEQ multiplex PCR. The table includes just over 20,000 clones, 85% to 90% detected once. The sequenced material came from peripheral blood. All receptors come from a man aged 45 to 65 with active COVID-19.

The CDR3 region is CASSIRALRGYGYTF. The CDR3 nucleotides read TGTGCCAGCAGCATTCGGGCCTTACGGGGGTATGGCTACACCTTC. The V call is TRBV21-1, the J call TRBJ1-2. TRBV21-1 has pseudogene status. The CDR3 sequence is 15 residues long.

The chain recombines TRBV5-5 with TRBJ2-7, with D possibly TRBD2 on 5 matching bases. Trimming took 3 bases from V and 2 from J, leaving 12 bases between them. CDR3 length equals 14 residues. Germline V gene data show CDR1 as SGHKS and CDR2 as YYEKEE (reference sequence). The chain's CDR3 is CASSSGGLTYEQYF. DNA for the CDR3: TGTGCCAGCAGCTCAGGAGGACTGACCTACGAGCAGTACTTC.

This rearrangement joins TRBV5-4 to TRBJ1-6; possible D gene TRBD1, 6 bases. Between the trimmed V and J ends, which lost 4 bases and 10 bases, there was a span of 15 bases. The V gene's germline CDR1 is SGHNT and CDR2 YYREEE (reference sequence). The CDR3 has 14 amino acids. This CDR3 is CASSLDRSVSPLHF. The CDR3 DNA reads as TGTGCCAGCAGCCTCGACAGGTCTGTATCACCCCTCCACTTT.

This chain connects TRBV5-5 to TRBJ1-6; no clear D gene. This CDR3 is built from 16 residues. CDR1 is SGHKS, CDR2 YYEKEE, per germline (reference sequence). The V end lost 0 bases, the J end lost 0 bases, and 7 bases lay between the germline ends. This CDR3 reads CASSLGASSYNSPLHF. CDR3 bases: TGTGCCAGCAGCTTGGGGGCGAGCTCCTATAATTCACCCCTCCACTTT.

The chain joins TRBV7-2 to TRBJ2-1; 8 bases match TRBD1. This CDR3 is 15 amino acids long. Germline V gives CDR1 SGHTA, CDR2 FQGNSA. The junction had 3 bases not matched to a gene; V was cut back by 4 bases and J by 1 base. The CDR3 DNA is TGTGCCAGCAGCTCCAGACAGGGGTCCTACAATGAGCAGTTCTTC. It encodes CASSSRQGSYNEQFF.

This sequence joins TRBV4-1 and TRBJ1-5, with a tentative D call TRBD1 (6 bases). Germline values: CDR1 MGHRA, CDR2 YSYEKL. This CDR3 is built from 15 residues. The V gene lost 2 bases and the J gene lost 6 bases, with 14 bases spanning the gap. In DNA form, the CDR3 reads TGCGCCAGCAGCCAACGGTCAGGGGCAGGTCAGCCCCAGCATTTT. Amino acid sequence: CASSQRSGAGQPQHF.

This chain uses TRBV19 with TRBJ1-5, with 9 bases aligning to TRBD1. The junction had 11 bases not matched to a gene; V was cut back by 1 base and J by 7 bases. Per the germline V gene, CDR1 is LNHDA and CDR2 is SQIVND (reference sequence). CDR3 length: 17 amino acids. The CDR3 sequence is CASSIVGDRVMGQPQHF. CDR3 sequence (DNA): TGTGCCAGTAGTATAGTAGGGGACAGGGTAATGGGCCAGCCCCAGCATTTT.

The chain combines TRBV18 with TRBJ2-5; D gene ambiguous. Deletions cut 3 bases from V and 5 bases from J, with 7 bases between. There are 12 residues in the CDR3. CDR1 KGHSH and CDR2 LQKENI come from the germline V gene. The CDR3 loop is CASSPYRETQYF. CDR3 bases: TGTGCCAGCTCACCGTATCGGGAGACCCAGTACTTC.

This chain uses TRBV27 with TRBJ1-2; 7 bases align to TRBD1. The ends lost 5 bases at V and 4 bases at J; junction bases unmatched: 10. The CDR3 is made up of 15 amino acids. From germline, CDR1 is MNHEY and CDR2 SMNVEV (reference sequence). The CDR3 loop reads CASSPRTGGAYGYTF. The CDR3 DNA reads TGTGCCAGCAGTCCCAGGACAGGTGGGGCCTATGGCTACACCTTC.

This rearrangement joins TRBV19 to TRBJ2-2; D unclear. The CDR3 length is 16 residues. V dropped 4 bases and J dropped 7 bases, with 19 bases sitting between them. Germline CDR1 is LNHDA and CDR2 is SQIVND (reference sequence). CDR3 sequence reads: CASSSSGERSFGELFF. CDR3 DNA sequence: TGTGCCAGTAGTAGCTCTGGCGAACGGAGCTTCGGGGAGCTGTTTTTT.

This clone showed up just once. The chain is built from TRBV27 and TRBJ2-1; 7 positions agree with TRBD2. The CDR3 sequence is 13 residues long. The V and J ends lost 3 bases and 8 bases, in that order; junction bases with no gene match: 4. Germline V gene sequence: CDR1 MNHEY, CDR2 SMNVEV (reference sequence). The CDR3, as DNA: TGTGCCAGCAGTTTGGGGGGGTGGCATGAGCAGTTCTTC. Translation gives CASSLGGWHEQFF.

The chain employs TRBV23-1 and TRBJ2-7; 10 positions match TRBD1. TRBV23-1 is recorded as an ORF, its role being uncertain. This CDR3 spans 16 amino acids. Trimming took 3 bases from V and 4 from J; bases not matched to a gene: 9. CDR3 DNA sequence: TGCGCCAGCAGTCACCCTATAGGACAGGGGGATTACGAGCAGTACTTC. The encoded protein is CASSHPIGQGDYEQYF.

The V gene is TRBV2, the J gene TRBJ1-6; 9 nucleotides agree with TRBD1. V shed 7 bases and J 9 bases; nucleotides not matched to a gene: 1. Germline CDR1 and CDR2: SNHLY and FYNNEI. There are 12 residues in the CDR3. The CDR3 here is CASKTGGSPLHF. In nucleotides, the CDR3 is TGTGCCAGCAAGACAGGGGGTTCACCCCTCCACTTT.

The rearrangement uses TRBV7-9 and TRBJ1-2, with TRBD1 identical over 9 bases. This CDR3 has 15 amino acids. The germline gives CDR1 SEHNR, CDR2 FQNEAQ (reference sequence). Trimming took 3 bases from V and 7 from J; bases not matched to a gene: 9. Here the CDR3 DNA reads TGTGCCAGCAGCTTCGGGGACAGGGAATGGGGTGGCTACACCTTC. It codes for CASSFGDREWGGYTF.

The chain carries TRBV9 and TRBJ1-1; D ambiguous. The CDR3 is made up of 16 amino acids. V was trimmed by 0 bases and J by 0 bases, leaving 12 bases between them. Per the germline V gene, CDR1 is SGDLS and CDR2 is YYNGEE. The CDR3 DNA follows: TGTGCCAGCAGCGTAGGGTCAGGCCCTATGAACACTGAAGCTTTCTTT. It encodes CASSVGSGPMNTEAFF.

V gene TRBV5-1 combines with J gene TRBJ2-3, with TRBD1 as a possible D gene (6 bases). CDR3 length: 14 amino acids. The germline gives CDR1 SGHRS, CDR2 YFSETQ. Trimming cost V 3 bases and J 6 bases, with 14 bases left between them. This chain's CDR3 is CASSYRASSDTQYF. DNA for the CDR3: TGCGCCAGCAGCTACAGGGCCTCATCGGATACGCAGTATTTT.

The CDR3 protein is CASSHPGGANYGYTF. The CDR3 coding sequence is TGTGCCAGCAGCCACCCAGGGGGCGCCAACTATGGCTACACCTTC. V gene TRBV3-1 (or the pseudogene TRBV3-2) combines with J gene TRBJ1-2, with TRBD1 identical over 8 bases. The V and J ends lost 3 bases and 2 bases, in that order; junction bases with no gene match: 5. The germline gives CDR1 LGHDT, CDR2 YNNKEL (reference sequence). The CDR3 loop spans 15 amino acids.

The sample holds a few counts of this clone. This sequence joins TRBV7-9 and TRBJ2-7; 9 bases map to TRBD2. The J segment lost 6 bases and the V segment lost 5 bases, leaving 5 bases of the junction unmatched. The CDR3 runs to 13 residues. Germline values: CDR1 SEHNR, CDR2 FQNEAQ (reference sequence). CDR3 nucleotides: TGTGCCAGCAGCCCTAGCGGGGCGGGCGAGCAGTACTTC. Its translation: CASSPSGAGEQYF.

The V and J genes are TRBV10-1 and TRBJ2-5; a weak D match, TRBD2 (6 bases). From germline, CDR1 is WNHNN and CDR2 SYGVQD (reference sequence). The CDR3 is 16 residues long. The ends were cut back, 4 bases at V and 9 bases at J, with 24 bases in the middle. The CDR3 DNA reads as TGCGCCAGCAGTGCTCCGCTCCGGGGGAAAAGGGCGGCCCAGTACTTC. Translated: CASSAPLRGKRAAQYF.

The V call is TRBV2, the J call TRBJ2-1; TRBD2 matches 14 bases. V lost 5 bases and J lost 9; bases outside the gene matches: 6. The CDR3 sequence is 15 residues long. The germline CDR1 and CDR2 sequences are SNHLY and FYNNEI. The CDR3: CASSKTSGGALEQFF. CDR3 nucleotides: TGTGCCAGCAGTAAGACTAGCGGGGGGGCACTTGAGCAGTTCTTC.

The CDR3 coding sequence is TGTGCCAGCAGCTTAACGGCAGGTTTGTACGAGCAGTACTTC. It encodes CASSLTAGLYEQYF. The chain recombines TRBV7-2 with TRBJ2-7; D is undetermined. Trimming took 2 bases from V and 4 from J, leaving 12 bases between them. CDR3 size: 14 residues. Germline CDR1 and CDR2: SGHTA and FQGNSA. Supplemented by reference TRBV7-2 and TRBJ2-7, the full variable domain reads GAGVSQSPSNKVTEKGKDVELRCDPISGHTALYWYRQSLGQGLEFLIYFQGNSAPDKSGLPSDRFSAERTGGSVSTLTIQRTQQEDSAVYLCASSLTAGLYEQYFGPGTRLTVT.

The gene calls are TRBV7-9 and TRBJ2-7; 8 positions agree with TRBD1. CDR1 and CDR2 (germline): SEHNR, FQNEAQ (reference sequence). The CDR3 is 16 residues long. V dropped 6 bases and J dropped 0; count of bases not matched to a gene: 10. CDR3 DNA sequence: TGTGCCAGCAGTTTTCAAGTAGGACAGGGCTCCTACGAGCAGTACTTC. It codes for CASSFQVGQGSYEQYF.

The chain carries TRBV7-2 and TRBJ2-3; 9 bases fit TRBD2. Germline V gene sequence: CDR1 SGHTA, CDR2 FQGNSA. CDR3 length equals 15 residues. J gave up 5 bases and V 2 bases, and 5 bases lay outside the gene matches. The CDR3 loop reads CASSLTAGGRDTQYF. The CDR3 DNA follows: TGTGCCAGCAGCTTAACGGCGGGGGGGAGAGATACGCAGTATTTT.

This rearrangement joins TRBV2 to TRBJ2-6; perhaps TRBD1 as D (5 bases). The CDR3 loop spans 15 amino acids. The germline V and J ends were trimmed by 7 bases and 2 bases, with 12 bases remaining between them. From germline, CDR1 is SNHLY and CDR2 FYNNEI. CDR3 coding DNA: TGTGCCAGCAACAAGGACAATGCTGGGGCCAACGTCCTGACTTTC. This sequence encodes CASNKDNAGANVLTF.

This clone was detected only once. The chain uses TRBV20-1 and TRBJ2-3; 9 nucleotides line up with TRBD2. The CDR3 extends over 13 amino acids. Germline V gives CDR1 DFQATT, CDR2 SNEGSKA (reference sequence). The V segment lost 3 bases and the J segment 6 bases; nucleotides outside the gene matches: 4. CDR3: CSASLAGGDTQYF. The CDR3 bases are TGCAGTGCTAGTTTGGCGGGGGGGGATACGCAGTATTTT.

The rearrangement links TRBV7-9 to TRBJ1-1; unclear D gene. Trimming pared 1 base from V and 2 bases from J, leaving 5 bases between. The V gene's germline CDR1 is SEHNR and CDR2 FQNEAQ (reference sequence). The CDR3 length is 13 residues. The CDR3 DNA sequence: TGTGCCAGCAGCTTAGAAGCAAACACTGAAGCTTTCTTT. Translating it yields CASSLEANTEAFF.

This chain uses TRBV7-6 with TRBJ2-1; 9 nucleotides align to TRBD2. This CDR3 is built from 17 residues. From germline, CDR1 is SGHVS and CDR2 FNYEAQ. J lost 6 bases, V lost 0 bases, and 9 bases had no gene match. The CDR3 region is CASSLAAGGAQGNEQFF. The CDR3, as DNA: TGTGCCAGCAGCTTAGCGGCGGGGGGGGCGCAAGGCAATGAGCAGTTCTTC.